The 25 T cell receptor beta chains below all came from one sample that was sequenced in a study of T cell repertoires in cytomegalovirus infection (dated by TCRdb to 2018 to 2020). The treatment or condition label corresponds to: in vitro stimulation with specific CMV peptide epitopes to enrich CMV-specific T cells. Sequencer: Illumina HiSeq 1500. The public reads were quality trimmed at Q25 with fastp and then assembled into clones with MiXCR by TCRdb, keeping productive beta chains. Duplicate CDR3 protein sequences are folded into a single record with the most common DNA and genes. The sample profile shows about 340,000 distinct CDR3 sequences; about 28% of them were found once. The top ten clones comprise 15% to 20% of the sample. No antigen is known for these receptors. The sequences come from cultured PBMCs, collected from culture after CMV antigen stimulation. The receptors derive from a human donor in good health (CMV status not recorded). Some clones in this sample may be carry-over from other donors' samples.

There are many counts of this clonotype. The chain joins TRBV7-8 to TRBJ2-3, with 8 positions matching TRBD2. The germline V gene encodes CDR1 SGHVS and CDR2 FQNEAQ. This CDR3 comprises 16 residues. V shed 2 bases, J shed 2 bases, and the junction held 6 bases outside the gene matches. CDR3 DNA sequence: TGTGCCAGCAGCTTATTAGCACTAGCGGTCACAGATACGCAGTATTTT. Its translation is CASSLLALAVTDTQYF.

This clonotype appeared a few times. J is TRBJ1-2 and V is TRBV7-6; 7 nucleotides line up with TRBD1. The ends lost 1 base at V and 2 bases at J; junction bases unmatched: 4. The germline CDR1 and CDR2 sequences are SGHVS and FNYEAQ. This CDR3 is 15 amino acids long. For the CDR3, the DNA is TGTGCCAGCAGCTTAGAGGAGGGGGCGAACTATGGCTACACCTTC. This encodes CASSLEEGANYGYTF.

The gene calls are TRBV6-6 and TRBJ1-5; D possibly corresponds to TRBD1 (5 bases). Germline values: CDR1 MNHNY, CDR2 SVGAGI (reference sequence). The germline V and J ends were trimmed by 0 bases and 4 bases, with 13 bases remaining between them. The CDR3 runs 16 residues. The CDR3 sequence: CASSYSPDKRNQPQHF. As DNA, the CDR3 is TGTGCCAGCAGTTACTCTCCGGACAAACGAAATCAGCCCCAGCATTTT.

The gene calls are TRBV7-6 and TRBJ2-7; the D gene is possibly TRBD2 (5 bases). The germline V gene encodes CDR1 SGHVS and CDR2 FNYEAQ. CDR3 length: 16 residues. V shed 4 bases and J shed 0 bases, with 16 bases lying between them. The CDR3 DNA is TGTGCCAGCAGCTCCCGGGGTGGCGACGGCTCCTACGAGCAGTACTTC. The encoded protein is CASSSRGGDGSYEQYF. The full variable domain, with the rest looked up from reference TRBV7-6 and TRBJ2-7, is GAGVSQSPRYKVTKRGQDVALRCDPISGHVSLYWYRQALGQGPEFLTYFNYEAQQDKSGLPNDRFSAERPEGSISTLTIQRTEQRDSAMYRCASSSRGGDGSYEQYFGPGTRLTVT.

The chain links TRBV7-2 to TRBJ2-5; 7 bases are a match to TRBD2. Trimming took 5 bases from V and 4 from J; bases not matched to a gene: 13. The CDR3 is 16 residues long. CDR1 SGHTA and CDR2 FQGNSA come from the germline V gene. The CDR3 DNA sequence: TGTGCCAGCAGCCTACCCCGACTAGCTCGGAGAGAGACCCAGTACTTC. The encoded protein is CASSLPRLARRETQYF.

This clonotype was found a few times. V gene TRBV7-6 combines with J gene TRBJ2-1; 9 nucleotides line up with TRBD2. The V and J ends lost 5 bases and 4 bases, in that order; junction bases with no gene match: 12. Germline CDR1 reads SGHVS; CDR2 reads FNYEAQ. This CDR3 comprises 17 residues. CDR3 loop: CASSAGLATLEYNEQFF. For the CDR3, the DNA is TGTGCCAGCAGCGCCGGACTAGCGACTTTGGAGTACAATGAGCAGTTCTTC.

The V call is TRBV11-2, the J call TRBJ2-3; 9 nucleotides match TRBD2. Trimming at V came to 7 bases and at J to 3 bases, leaving 8 bases not matched to a gene. CDR3 size: 15 residues. Germline V lookup: CDR1 SGHAT, CDR2 FQNNGV. The CDR3 reads CASNRRGGGTDTQYF. The CDR3 DNA reads as TGTGCCAGCAACCGGCGGGGGGGCGGGACAGATACGCAGTATTTT. The whole variable domain, filled in from reference TRBV11-2 and TRBJ2-3, reads EAGVAQSPRYKIIEKRQSVAFWCNPISGHATLYWYQQILGQGPKLLIQFQNNGVVDDSQLPKDRFSAERLKGVDSTLKIQPAKLEDSAVYLCASNRRGGGTDTQYFGPGTRLTVL.

This clonotype was observed a handful of times. The V call is TRBV27, the J call TRBJ1-6; possible D gene TRBD1, 5 bases. Germline V gene lookup returns CDR1 MNHEY and CDR2 SMNVEV (reference sequence). Between the trimmed V and J ends, which lost 5 bases and 0 bases, there was a span of 17 bases. The CDR3 has 18 residues. The CDR3 DNA follows: TGTGCCAGCAGTCCCGATGGGGGGTTACGCTCCTATAATTCACCCCTCCACTTT. This translates into CASSPDGGLRSYNSPLHF.

The chain links TRBV7-1 to TRBJ1-2; tentatively, D is TRBD1 (6 bases). TRBV7-1 belongs to the ORF category, with a function that is uncertain. The V and J ends lost 5 bases and 2 bases respectively, with 15 bases between them. CDR3 length: 15 amino acids. In DNA, the CDR3 is TGTGCCAGCAGCCCGAGGACAGAAAGAAACTATGGCTACACCTTC. Its translation: CASSPRTERNYGYTF.

A few counts support this clonotype. The chain joins TRBV11-2 to TRBJ2-1; TRBD2 matches 8 bases. V dropped 1 base and J dropped 10; count of bases not matched to a gene: 9. Germline V gene sequence: CDR1 SGHAT, CDR2 FQNNGV. This CDR3 has 15 residues. CDR3 protein: CASSLVLAVPGEQFF. CDR3 in DNA: TGTGCCAGCAGCTTAGTACTAGCGGTGCCTGGGGAGCAGTTCTTC. The full variable domain, rest sourced from reference TRBV11-2 and TRBJ2-1, is EAGVAQSPRYKIIEKRQSVAFWCNPISGHATLYWYQQILGQGPKLLIQFQNNGVVDDSQLPKDRFSAERLKGVDSTLKIQPAKLEDSAVYLCASSLVLAVPGEQFFGPGTRLTVL.

This chain uses TRBV9 with TRBJ2-3; no clear D. The CDR3 spans 15 residues. The germline CDR1 and CDR2 sequences are SGDLS and YYNGEE. Trimming cost V 0 bases and J 4 bases, with 12 bases left between them. CDR3 nucleotides: TGTGCCAGCAGCGTAGTGGGTAGCTTCGCAGATACGCAGTATTTT. It encodes CASSVVGSFADTQYF.

The chain is built from TRBV23-1 and TRBJ2-3; TRBD2 matches at 7 bases. TRBV23-1 qualifies as an ORF whose function is uncertain. The length of the CDR3 is 14 residues. J gave up 2 bases and V 3 bases, and 2 bases lay outside the gene matches. CDR3 nucleotide sequence: TGCGCCAGCAGTCACCGGGGGGACACAGATACGCAGTATTTT. Translated: CASSHRGDTDTQYF.

This sequence joins TRBV28 and TRBJ1-2; 10 bases agree with TRBD1. Germline loops: CDR1 MDHEN, CDR2 SYDVKM. The ends lost 2 bases at V and 6 bases at J; junction bases unmatched: 9. The CDR3 covers 16 residues. For the CDR3, the DNA is TGTGCCAGCAGTTTACCGGGGACAGGGGCCCGAAATGGCTACACCTTC. Translation gives CASSLPGTGARNGYTF.

The chain joins TRBV30 to TRBJ2-5, with D perhaps matching TRBD1 or TRBD2 (6 bases each). The V and J ends lost 0 bases and 1 base respectively, with 9 bases between them. Germline values: CDR1 GTSNPN, CDR2 SVGIG (reference sequence). The CDR3 is 14 amino acids. The CDR3 DNA reads as TGTGCCTGGAGTGTAGGGGGGACCCAAGAGACCCAGTACTTC. Translating gives CAWSVGGTQETQYF.

The rearrangement links TRBV28 to TRBJ1-6, with TRBD1 matching over 10 bases. Losses at the gene ends were 3 bases for V and 0 bases for J; bases not matched to a gene: 5. Per germline, CDR1 MDHEN and CDR2 SYDVKM. The length of the CDR3 is 18 residues. For the CDR3, the DNA is TGTGCCAGCAGTTTGCGGGGACAGGGGAGCTCCTATAATTCACCCCTCCACTTT. It encodes CASSLRGQGSSYNSPLHF.

This rearrangement joins TRBV29-1 to TRBJ1-4, with TRBD1 as a possible D gene (5 bases). Deletions cut 6 bases from V and 8 bases from J, with 16 bases between. The V gene's germline CDR1 is SQVTM and CDR2 ANQGSEA. The CDR3 consists of 13 residues. The CDR3 region has the DNA TGCAGCGTAAGGTTCAGGGCGGTGGAAAAACTGTTTTTT. This gives the protein CSVRFRAVEKLFF.

The chain employs TRBV7-2 and TRBJ2-7, with 9 bases fitting TRBD1. CDR3 size: 14 residues. The V and J ends lost 4 bases and 6 bases, in that order; junction bases with no gene match: 7. The V gene's germline CDR1 is SGHTA and CDR2 FQGNSA. The CDR3 sequence is CASSWGTGIGEQYF. CDR3 DNA sequence: TGTGCCAGCAGCTGGGGGACAGGGATCGGCGAGCAGTACTTC.

In its sample, this clonotype was seen a few times. The V call is TRBV10-3, the J call TRBJ2-5; no clear D. Germline CDR1 is ENHRY and CDR2 is SYGVKD. This CDR3 spans 11 amino acids. The CDR3 DNA follows: TGTGCAACCAAAGACCAAGAGACCCAGTACTTC. Translation gives CATKDQETQYF.

CDR3 coding DNA: TGTGCCAGTCCGGACAGTTCGGGCGGGGAGCTGTTTTTT. The encoded protein is CASPDSSGGELFF. The rearrangement links TRBV28 to TRBJ2-2, with D perhaps TRBD1 (6 bases). Germline CDR1 and CDR2: MDHEN and SYDVKM. The CDR3 covers 13 residues. V was trimmed by 9 bases and J by 7 bases, leaving 15 bases between them.

There are a few counts of this clonotype. This chain uses TRBV4-2 with TRBJ1-1; D is unresolved. The CDR3 consists of 13 residues. The V gene's germline CDR1 is LGHNA and CDR2 YNFKEQ. V lost 4 bases, J lost 0 bases, and 6 bases lay in between. Here the CDR3 reads CASSPVMNTEAFF. As DNA, the CDR3 is TGTGCCAGCAGCCCCGTAATGAACACTGAAGCTTTCTTT.

This clonotype was observed many times. The chain recombines TRBV5-6 with TRBJ1-5, with no clear D. This CDR3 is 14 amino acids long. Deletions cut 3 bases from V and 2 bases from J, with 9 bases between. The germline V gene has CDR1 SGHDT and CDR2 YYEEEE. This CDR3 reads CASSSGMGNQPQHF. For the CDR3, the DNA is TGTGCCAGCAGCTCGGGTATGGGCAATCAGCCCCAGCATTTT.

The chain employs TRBV12-5 and TRBJ1-5; the match to TRBD1 covers 9 bases. Germline V gene sequence: CDR1 LGHNT, CDR2 FRNRAP. The CDR3 covers 16 residues. With 4 bases clipped from V and 5 bases from J, the junction kept 9 bases outside the gene matches. CDR3 amino acids: CASGSHGQGRDQPQHF. The CDR3 DNA follows: TGTGCTAGTGGTTCGCATGGACAGGGGAGGGATCAGCCCCAGCATTTT.

The V and J genes are TRBV12-3 or TRBV12-4 and TRBJ2-3; D uncertain. This CDR3 comprises 14 residues. V shed 6 bases and J shed 1 base, with 11 bases lying between them. CDR3 in DNA: TGTGCCAGCAGCGGCTTTTTCGGCACAGATACGCAGTATTTT. Amino acids: CASSGFFGTDTQYF.

This clonotype was recorded a few times. This chain links TRBV20-1 with TRBJ1-2; no firm D call. The germline V and J ends were trimmed by 5 bases and 4 bases, with 14 bases remaining between them. The CDR3 is made up of 13 amino acids. CDR1 and CDR2 (germline): DFQATT, SNEGSKA (reference sequence). The CDR3 DNA reads TGCAGTGCTGCCACCTCGGCGGGCTATGGCTACACCTTC. Translated, it gives CSAATSAGYGYTF.

This clonotype has at least ten counts. The chain carries TRBV5-8 and TRBJ1-1, with D possibly TRBD1 on 5 matching bases. Looked up from germline, CDR1 is SGHTS and CDR2 is YDEGEE. The length of the CDR3 is 15 residues. V was trimmed by 1 base and J by 1 base, leaving 11 bases between them. The CDR3 is CASSLFGGPNTEAFF. DNA of the CDR3: TGTGCCAGCAGCTTGTTCGGGGGTCCGAACACTGAAGCTTTCTTT.